The T cell receptor (beta chain) described here comes from a study of CD8 T cells in Susac syndrome (dated 2019 in TCRdb). About the study as a whole: Among the Susac syndrome patients who were sequenced, clinically active disease was present in more than 5 and clinical remission was observed in 8 or 9. Susac syndrome patients were therapy-naive, on corticosteroids (some also receiving IVIg), or on IVIg alone at blood withdrawal. Whether CD8+ T cell activation and differentiation in Susac syndrome was antigen driven was tested using repertoire sequencing. Clonality of the CD8+ T cell repertoire was compared between more than 10 healthy donors, approximately 14 Susac syndrome patients and approximately 16 multiple sclerosis patients.

With respect to this clonotype: There is no known antigen for this receptor. No quality values exist for individual bases; no much larger clone is one base distant.

From the germline V gene, CDR1 is MGHRA and CDR2 is YSYEKL. The junction shows trimming of 7 bases on V and 2 bases on J, plus 24 bases between the germline ends. The CDR3 has 18 amino acids, counting the end cysteine and phenylalanine. Kept here is only the CDR3 DNA, which spans 54 bases and is read in frame from base 1. RNA was extracted using the RNeasy kit, and about 0.45 to 1 ug of the RNA was reverse transcribed with random hexamers. The immunoSEQ multiplex PCR assay, which covers 54 Vbeta and 13 Jbeta segments, was used to amplify TCR beta CDR3 regions. PCR amplification bias was corrected using a synthetic template baseline for primer optimization and computational correction. Turning to the authors' computational methods: Reads were annotated to V, D and J genes according to IMGT and were analyzed with immunoSEQ Analyzer, with only productive sequences retained. Clonality was computed as one minus Shannon entropy normalized by log2 of the number of productive unique sequences. Public and private clones were assessed among the 100 most prevalent clones of each patient and control. Clones were defined as Susac-specific when absent from the healthy and MS cohorts, from roughly 1,100 published viral clones and from other ImmuneACCESS disease sequences. Starting from the raw public reads, TCRdb applied fastp trimming at Q25, assembled clones with MiXCR and retained in-frame beta chains. Each CDR3 protein gets just one entry, which takes the most common genes and DNA from the rows behind it. In this record, the V and J calls reflect TCRdb's handling and not the investigators' own analysis. This sample lists some 120,000 distinct CDR3 sequences; over 85% were detected once. The ten largest clones take up 0.21% of the sample.

Results the study describes overall, beyond this receptor: Susac syndrome CD8+ repertoires showed clonal expansion, highest in CD8+ TEMRA cells and greater in clinically active than remitting patients. The number of individuals in the TCR sequencing and HLA analysis was acknowledged as relatively small. In the total CD8+ and CD8+ TEMRA repertoires, approximately 17 and five Susac-specific public clones, respectively, were identified.

High-throughput TCR beta sequencing profiled peripheral blood CD8+ and CD4+ T cells from healthy donors, Susac syndrome patients and multiple sclerosis patients. The Susac syndrome patients fulfilled recently defined diagnostic criteria for definite or probable disease. Bulk CD8+ and CD4+ T cells were purified by magnetic negative isolation, while CD8+ TEMRA cells were enriched using FACS. Blood was drawn into EDTA tubes, processed within 24 hours, and PBMCs were isolated by density gradient centrifugation. PBMCs intended for TCR sequencing were cryopreserved in liquid nitrogen and thawed later in a water bath at 37 degrees C. The sorted or isolated CD4+, CD8+ and CD8+ TEMRA cells reached a purity of at least 90%.

The sequence joins TRBV4-1 to TRBJ2-1, with the D gene not clear enough to name. The sample comprised CD8+ T cells from PBMCs. This TCR came from a human donor with Susac syndrome. The DNA sequence is given as TGCGCCAGCACCATAAGATCGTCGAGGATGTCGCCCTACAATGAGCAGTTCTTC. Its translation reads: CASTIRSSRMSPYNEQFF.